This T cell receptor (beta chain) was obtained from a study of T cells after yellow fever vaccination. Findings of the study overall: Subsequent to the booster, the majority of primary-vaccination clones reappeared (about 97% CD4, 85% to 90% CD8). The secondary T-cell response peaked on day 5, not day 15, but was weaker.

The authors made TCR cDNA by 5'RACE template switching, adding a universal primer site and UMIs. TCRdb called the 5' RACE reads again in MiXCR, with one record for every CDR3 protein. The sample carries some 550,000 distinct CDR3 sequences, approximately 21% recorded once. The sample holds a few counts of this clonotype. What it binds is unknown. This CDR3 has 15 residues. V shed 5 bases, J shed 7 bases, and the junction held 7 bases outside the gene matches. Germline CDR1 reads DFQATT; CDR2 reads SNEGSKA (reference sequence). The starting material was PBMCs, obtained 15 days after the yellow fever booster vaccination. This chain joins TRBV20-1 and TRBJ2-1; 14 bases agree with TRBD2. This sequence was found in a man between 25 and 39 years old who received the YFV17D yellow fever vaccine. The chain's CDR3 is CSAPQGTSGRNEQFF. CDR3 DNA: TGCAGTGCTCCACAAGGGACTAGCGGGAGAAATGAGCAGTTCTTC.